The 21 T cell receptor beta chains below were found in one sample sequenced in a study of cytomegalovirus exposure and HLA in healthy donors (dated by TCRdb to 2017 to 2019). Libraries were constructed by the immunoSEQ multiplex PCR assay. TCRdb carries this immuneACCESS record with in-frame sequences only. Its versions omit some clonotypes, under half of them owing to an unresolved V gene in the studies checked, with the rest unexplained. The sample contains some 87,000 clones, about 96% of them found a single time. The biggest ten clones account for about 1.3% of the sample. The sequencing input was PBMCs. These receptors were taken from a woman aged 18-29 years in good health and CMV-seronegative.

The chain recombines TRBV27 with TRBJ2-3, with TRBD2 matching 10 bases. The junction had 11 bases not matched to a gene; V was cut back by 6 bases and J by 2 bases. Germline CDR1 and CDR2: MNHEY and SMNVEV (reference sequence). There are 17 residues in the CDR3. CDR3 DNA sequence: TGTGCCAGCAGCCGTGCAGCGGGGGGGAGAGCCACAGATACGCAGTATTTT. Translation: CASSRAAGGRATDTQYF.

This clone was seen a single time. The V and J genes are TRBV5-1 and TRBJ2-7; 9 bases align to TRBD2. V dropped 2 bases and J dropped 3; count of bases not matched to a gene: 3. This CDR3 is built from 14 residues. In germline, CDR1 is SGHRS, CDR2 YFSETQ. The CDR3 bases are TGCGCCAGCAGCTTCGCGGGAGGGCGCTACGAGCAGTACTTC. Its translation is CASSFAGGRYEQYF.

V and J are TRBV29-1 and TRBJ2-7; 9 bases map to TRBD2. The CDR3 is made up of 13 amino acids. Trimming removed 3 bases from V and 4 bases from J; junction bases left unmatched: 4. Per germline, CDR1 SQVTM and CDR2 ANQGSEA. CDR3 protein: CSVDGSGSYEQYF. The CDR3 coding sequence is TGCAGCGTTGACGGTAGCGGGAGTTACGAGCAGTACTTC.

The CDR3 reads CASSQASVTSTDTQYF. CDR3 nucleotides: TGCGCCAGCAGCCAAGCGTCGGTCACTAGCACAGATACGCAGTATTTT. This rearrangement joins TRBV4-1 to TRBJ2-3, with D uncertain. Germline-derived CDR1 and CDR2 are MGHRA and YSYEKL. The V end was cut by 1 base, the J end by 0 bases, with 11 bases between. This CDR3 comprises 16 residues.

This clone was recorded once. J is TRBJ2-1 and V is TRBV5-6, with 16 bases fitting TRBD2. V shed 4 bases, J shed 10 bases, and the junction held 8 bases outside the gene matches. The CDR3 length is 16 residues. The germline CDR1 and CDR2 sequences are SGHDT and YYEEEE. In DNA, the CDR3 is TGTGCCAGCAGCCAGGGACTAGCGGGAGGGGGTCGAGAGCAGTTCTTC. Encoded protein: CASSQGLAGGGREQFF.

V is TRBV5-1 and J is TRBJ2-7; D is perhaps TRBD2 (6 bases). Trimming removed 4 bases from V and 4 bases from J, with 15 bases in between. Per germline, CDR1 SGHRS and CDR2 YFSETQ. The CDR3 contains 14 residues. CDR3: CASSISGVPYEQYF. Written as DNA, the CDR3 is TGCGCCAGCAGCATTAGCGGAGTCCCTTACGAGCAGTACTTC. The variable domain in full, with the rest retrieved from reference TRBV5-1 and TRBJ2-7, is KAGVTQTPRYLIKTRGQQVTLSCSPISGHRSVSWYQQTPGQGLQFLFEYFSETQRNKGNFPGRFSGRQFSNSRSEMNVSTLELGDSALYLCASSISGVPYEQYFGPGTRLTVT.

The rearrangement links TRBV15 to TRBJ2-7; TRBD2 aligns across 9 bases. Per the germline V gene, CDR1 is LNHNV and CDR2 is YYDKDF (reference sequence). J lost 4 bases, V lost 5 bases, and 9 bases had no gene match. This CDR3 has 15 amino acids. CDR3 bases: TGTGCCACCAGCTCAGAAACAGGACTAGCGTACGAGCAGTACTTC. Protein product: CATSSETGLAYEQYF.

This chain links TRBV30 with TRBJ2-1; maybe TRBD1 (5 bases). Germline lookup yields CDR1 GTSNPN and CDR2 SVGIG (reference sequence). CDR3 length: 15 amino acids. V lost 8 bases to trimming and J lost 0 bases, with 17 bases between them. Here the CDR3 DNA reads TGTGCCGAGCAGGGAAGGGCTGCCTCCTACAATGAGCAGTTCTTC. It translates to CAEQGRAASYNEQFF. The variable domain in full, completed from reference TRBV30 and TRBJ2-1, reads SQTIHQWPATLVQPVGSPLSLECTVEGTSNPNLYWYRQAAGRGLQLLFYSVGIGQISSEVPQNLSASRPQDRQFILSSKKLLLSDSGFYLCAEQGRAASYNEQFFGPGTRLTVL.

The V call is TRBV28, the J call TRBJ1-5, with 11 bases lining up with TRBD1. J was trimmed by 7 bases and V by 3 bases; bases with no gene match: 8. The length of the CDR3 is 16 residues. CDR1 and CDR2 from the germline V gene are MDHEN and SYDVKM. CDR3 DNA: TGTGCCAGCAGTTTTTGGGACAGGGGGTCTCAGCAGCCCCAGCATTTT. Amino acids: CASSFWDRGSQQPQHF. Using reference TRBV28 and TRBJ1-5 for the parts outside the CDR3, the full variable domain is DVKVTQSSRYLVKRTGEKVFLECVQDMDHENMFWYRQDPGLGLRLIYFSYDVKMKEKGDIPEGYSVSREKKERFSLILESASTNQTSMYLCASSFWDRGSQQPQHFGDGTRLSIL.

The chain links TRBV18 to TRBJ2-7; 8 bases align to TRBD2. Germline V lookup: CDR1 KGHSH, CDR2 LQKENI. There are 14 residues in the CDR3. The trim removed 6 bases at V and 6 bases at J, leaving 10 bases unmatched. CDR3: CASSPYSGTPEQYF. The CDR3 bases are TGTGCCAGCTCTCCTTATAGCGGGACACCCGAGCAGTACTTC.

The J gene is TRBJ2-2, the V gene TRBV5-6, with D possibly being TRBD2 (6 bases). V shed 4 bases and J shed 8 bases, with 15 bases lying between them. The CDR3 length is 14 residues. In germline, CDR1 is SGHDT, CDR2 YYEEEE. CDR3 amino acids: CASSAGTPMGELFF. CDR3 bases: TGTGCCAGCAGCGCGGGGACCCCAATGGGGGAGCTGTTTTTT.

This chain joins TRBV27 and TRBJ2-2, with 15 bases that match TRBD2. The CDR3 consists of 17 residues. CDR1 is MNHEY, CDR2 SMNVEV, per germline (reference sequence). V dropped 6 bases and J dropped 5; count of bases not matched to a gene: 7. The CDR3 loop reads CASRTGLAGGVTGELFF. CDR3 bases: TGTGCCAGCAGAACCGGACTAGCGGGAGGGGTTACCGGGGAGCTGTTTTTT.

The V call is TRBV7-2, the J call TRBJ1-1; 9 nucleotides match TRBD1. Germline assignment: CDR1 SGHTA and CDR2 FQGNSA. CDR3 length: 19 amino acids. Trimming at V came to 5 bases and at J to 0 bases, leaving 16 bases not matched to a gene. For the CDR3, the DNA is TGTGCCAGCAGCCCAGACCGGGACAGGGTCGATCATTTGAACACTGAAGCTTTCTTT. It codes for CASSPDRDRVDHLNTEAFF.

The chain couples TRBV19 to TRBJ1-5, with unresolved D. V was shortened by 4 bases and J by 6 bases, with 7 bases between the two germline ends. This CDR3 has 12 amino acids. CDR1 and CDR2 (germline): LNHDA, SQIVND (reference sequence). The CDR3 loop is CASSRIGQPQHF. The DNA of the CDR3 is TGTGCCAGTAGTAGAATCGGTCAGCCCCAGCATTTT.

V gene TRBV5-1 combines with J gene TRBJ2-1, with 14 positions matching TRBD2. This CDR3 is 17 amino acids long. Germline-derived CDR1 and CDR2 are SGHRS and YFSETQ. The V gene end was trimmed by 4 bases and the J gene end by 3 bases; junction bases not matched to a gene: 6. CDR3 DNA: TGCGCCAGCAGCCCGGGACTAGCGGGAGTTGGCTACAATGAGCAGTTCTTC. Translated: CASSPGLAGVGYNEQFF.

The chain carries TRBV7-8 and TRBJ1-1; possibly TRBD1 for D (6 bases). The V end was cut by 5 bases, the J end by 6 bases, with 16 bases between. The germline CDR1 and CDR2 sequences are SGHVS and FQNEAQ. CDR3 length: 14 residues. The CDR3 region is CASSQTGGIPEAFF. CDR3 coding DNA: TGTGCCAGCAGCCAGACAGGTGGGATCCCTGAAGCTTTCTTT.

V usage is TRBV13 and J usage is TRBJ2-5; 7 bases agree with TRBD2. The CDR3 is made up of 18 amino acids. CDR1 PRHDT and CDR2 FYEKMQ come from the germline V gene (reference sequence). The V segment lost 4 bases and the J segment 9 bases; nucleotides outside the gene matches: 23. CDR3 DNA sequence: TGTGCCAGCAGCTCGAAGGGCGGGAGCCCCGATTGGATTCGAGCCCAGTACTTC. Protein product: CASSSKGGSPDWIRAQYF. The full variable domain, with the rest looked up from reference TRBV13 and TRBJ2-5, is AAGVIQSPRHLIKEKRETATLKCYPIPRHDTVYWYQQGPGQDPQFLISFYEKMQSDKGSIPDRFSAQQFSDYHSELNMSSLELGDSALYFCASSSKGGSPDWIRAQYFGPGTRLLVL.

J is TRBJ2-7 and V is TRBV6-1; 11 positions agree with TRBD1. Germline values: CDR1 MNHNS, CDR2 SASEGT. Trimming cost V 8 bases and J 5 bases; bases outside gene matches: 5. The CDR3 covers 13 residues. CDR3: CASGGTGGHEQYF. CDR3 DNA: TGTGCCAGCGGGGGGACAGGGGGACACGAGCAGTACTTC.

V and J are TRBV11-3 and TRBJ2-7; TRBD2 agrees at 12 bases. The CDR3 is 20 amino acids. The trim removed 0 bases at V and 1 base at J, leaving 13 bases unmatched. Per germline, CDR1 SGHNT and CDR2 YENEEA. The CDR3, as DNA: TGTGCCAGCAGCTTAGATCGAGCACTAGCGGGAGGAGTCCCTTCCTACGAGCAGTACTTC. This encodes CASSLDRALAGGVPSYEQYF. Using reference TRBV11-3 and TRBJ2-7 for the parts outside the CDR3, the full variable domain is EAGVVQSPRYKIIEKKQPVAFWCNPISGHNTLYWYLQNLGQGPELLIRYENEEAVDDSQLPKDRFSAERLKGVDSTLKIQPAELGDSAVYLCASSLDRALAGGVPSYEQYFGPGTRLTVT.

The CDR3 here is CASSVETGSSGNTIYF. For the CDR3, the DNA is TGTGCCAGCAGCGTAGAGACAGGAAGCTCTGGAAACACCATATATTTT. The chain uses TRBV9 and TRBJ1-3, with D maybe TRBD1 (6 bases). Per germline, CDR1 SGDLS and CDR2 YYNGEE. Trimming took off 0 bases at V and 0 bases at J, with 10 bases between the two ends. CDR3 length: 16 residues.

The rearrangement joins TRBV10-2 to TRBJ1-5; TRBD1 matches at 8 bases. J lost 4 bases, V lost 3 bases, and 5 bases had no gene match. From germline, CDR1 is WSHSY and CDR2 SAAADI. This CDR3 region has 15 residues. CDR3 loop: CASSEQGGFNQPQHF. The CDR3 bases are TGCGCCAGCAGTGAACAGGGGGGTTTTAATCAGCCCCAGCATTTT.